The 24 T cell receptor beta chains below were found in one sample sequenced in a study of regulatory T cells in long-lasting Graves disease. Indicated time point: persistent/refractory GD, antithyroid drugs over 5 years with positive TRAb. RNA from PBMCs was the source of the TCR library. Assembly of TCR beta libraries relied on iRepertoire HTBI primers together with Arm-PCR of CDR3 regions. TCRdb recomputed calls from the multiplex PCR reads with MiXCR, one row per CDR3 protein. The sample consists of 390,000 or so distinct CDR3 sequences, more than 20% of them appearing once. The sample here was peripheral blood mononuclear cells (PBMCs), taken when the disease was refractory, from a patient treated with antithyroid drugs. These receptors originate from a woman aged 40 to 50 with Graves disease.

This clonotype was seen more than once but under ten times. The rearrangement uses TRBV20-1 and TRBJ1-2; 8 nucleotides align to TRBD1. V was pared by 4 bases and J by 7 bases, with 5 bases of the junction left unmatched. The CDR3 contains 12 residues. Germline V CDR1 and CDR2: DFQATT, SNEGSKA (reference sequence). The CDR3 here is CSAIDRGAGYTF. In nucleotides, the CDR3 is TGCAGTGCTATAGACAGGGGCGCTGGCTACACCTTC.

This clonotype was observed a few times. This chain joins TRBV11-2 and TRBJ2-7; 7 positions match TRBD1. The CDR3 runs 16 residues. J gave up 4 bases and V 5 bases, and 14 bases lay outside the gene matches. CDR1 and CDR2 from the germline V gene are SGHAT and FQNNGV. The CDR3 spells CASSQHRGRLRYEQYF. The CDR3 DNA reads TGTGCCAGCAGCCAGCACAGGGGTCGATTGAGATACGAGCAGTACTTC.

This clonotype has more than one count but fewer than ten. In DNA form, the CDR3 reads TGTGCCAGTACCCCTCGGAGGAGCACTGAAGCTTTCTTT. Translation gives CASTPRRSTEAFF. V and J are TRBV4-2 and TRBJ1-1; no clear D. V was cut by 9 bases and J by 4 bases, with 15 bases left in between. The CDR3 runs to 13 residues. Germline assignment: CDR1 LGHNA and CDR2 YNFKEQ.

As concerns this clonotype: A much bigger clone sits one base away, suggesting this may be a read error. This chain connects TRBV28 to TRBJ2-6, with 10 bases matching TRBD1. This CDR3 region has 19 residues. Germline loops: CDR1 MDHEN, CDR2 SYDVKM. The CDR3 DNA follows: TGTGCCAGCAGTAGCCGGACAGGGGGGATGAGCTCTGGGGCCGACGTCCTGACTTTC. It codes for CASSSRTGGMSSGADVLTF.

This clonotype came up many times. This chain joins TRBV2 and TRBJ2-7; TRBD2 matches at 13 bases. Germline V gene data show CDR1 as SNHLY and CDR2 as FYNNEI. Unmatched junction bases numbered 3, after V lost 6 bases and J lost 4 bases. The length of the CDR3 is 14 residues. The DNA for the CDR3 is TGTGCCAGCAGCCGGACTAGCGGGAGTTACGAGCAGTACTTC. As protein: CASSRTSGSYEQYF. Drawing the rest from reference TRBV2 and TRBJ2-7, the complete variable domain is EPEVTQTPSHQVTQMGQEVILRCVPISNHLYFYWYRQILGQKVEFLVSFYNNEISEKSEIFDDQFSVERPDGSNFTLKIRSTKLEDSAMYFCASSRTSGSYEQYFGPGTRLTVT.

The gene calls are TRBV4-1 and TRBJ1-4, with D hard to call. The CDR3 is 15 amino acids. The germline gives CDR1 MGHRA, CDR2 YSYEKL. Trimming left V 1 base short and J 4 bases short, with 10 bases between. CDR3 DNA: TGCGCCAGCAGCCAAGTCGGGCTAGATAATGAAAAACTGTTTTTT. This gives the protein CASSQVGLDNEKLFF.

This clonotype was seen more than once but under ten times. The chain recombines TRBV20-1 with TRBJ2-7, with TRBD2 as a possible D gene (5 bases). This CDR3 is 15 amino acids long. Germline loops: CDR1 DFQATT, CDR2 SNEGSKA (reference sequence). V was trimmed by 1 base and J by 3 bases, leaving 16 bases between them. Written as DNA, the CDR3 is TGCAGTGCTAGAGTTGAGTTCGCGGGCAACTACGAGCAGTACTTC. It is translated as CSARVEFAGNYEQYF.

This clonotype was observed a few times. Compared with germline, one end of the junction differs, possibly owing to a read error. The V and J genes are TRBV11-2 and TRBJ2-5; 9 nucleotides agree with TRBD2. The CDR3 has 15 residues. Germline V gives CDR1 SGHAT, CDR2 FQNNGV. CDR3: CVSSLSLAGWVPVSF. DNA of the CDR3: TGTGTCAGCAGCTTAAGCCTAGCGGGGTGGGTTCCTGTAAGCTTC.

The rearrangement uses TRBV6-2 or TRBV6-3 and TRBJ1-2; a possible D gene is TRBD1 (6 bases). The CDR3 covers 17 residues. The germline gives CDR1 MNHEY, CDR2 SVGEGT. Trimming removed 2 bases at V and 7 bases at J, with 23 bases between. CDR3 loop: CASSYLYPTGSLGGYTF. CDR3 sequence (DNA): TGTGCCAGCAGTTACCTCTACCCAACAGGGAGTTTGGGTGGCTACACCTTC.

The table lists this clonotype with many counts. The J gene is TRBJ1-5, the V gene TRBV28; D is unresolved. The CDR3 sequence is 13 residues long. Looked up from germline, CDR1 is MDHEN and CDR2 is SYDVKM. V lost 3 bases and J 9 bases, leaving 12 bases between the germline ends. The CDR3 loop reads CASSFTDPRPQHF. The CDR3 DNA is TGTGCCAGCAGTTTCACGGATCCGAGGCCCCAGCATTTT.

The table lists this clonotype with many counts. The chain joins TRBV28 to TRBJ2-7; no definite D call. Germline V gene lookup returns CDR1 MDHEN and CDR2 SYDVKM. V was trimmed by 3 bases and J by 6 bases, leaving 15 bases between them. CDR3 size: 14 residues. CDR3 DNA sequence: TGTGCCAGCAGTTTCGGTCTCAAGTCCCGCGAGCAGTACTTC. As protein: CASSFGLKSREQYF.

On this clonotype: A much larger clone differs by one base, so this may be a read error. The CDR3 here is CSVEGAMNTETFF. The DNA for the CDR3 is TGCAGCGTTGAGGGCGCCATGAACACTGAAACTTTCTTT. The chain couples TRBV29-1 to TRBJ1-1; D uncertain. This CDR3 is 13 amino acids long. The germline CDR1 and CDR2 sequences are SQVTM and ANQGSEA.

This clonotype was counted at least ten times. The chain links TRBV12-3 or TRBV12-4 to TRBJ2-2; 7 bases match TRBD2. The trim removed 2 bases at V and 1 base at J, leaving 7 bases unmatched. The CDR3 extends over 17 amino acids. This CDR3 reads CASSLIPASGNTGELFF. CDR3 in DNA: TGTGCCAGCAGTTTAATCCCAGCTAGCGGGAACACCGGGGAGCTGTTTTTT.

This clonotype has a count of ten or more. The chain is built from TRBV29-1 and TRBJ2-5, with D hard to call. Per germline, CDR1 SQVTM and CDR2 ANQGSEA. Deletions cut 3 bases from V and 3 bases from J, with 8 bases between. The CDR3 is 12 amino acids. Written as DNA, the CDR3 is TGCAGCGTTGAGATGGTAGAAGAGACCCAGTACTTC. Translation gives CSVEMVEETQYF.

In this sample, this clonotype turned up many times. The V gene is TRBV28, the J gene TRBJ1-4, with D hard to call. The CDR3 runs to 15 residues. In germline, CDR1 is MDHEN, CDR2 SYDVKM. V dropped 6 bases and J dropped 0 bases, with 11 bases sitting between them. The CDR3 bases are TGTGCCAGCAGCATGATTAGTGCAACTAATGAAAAACTGTTTTTT. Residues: CASSMISATNEKLFF.

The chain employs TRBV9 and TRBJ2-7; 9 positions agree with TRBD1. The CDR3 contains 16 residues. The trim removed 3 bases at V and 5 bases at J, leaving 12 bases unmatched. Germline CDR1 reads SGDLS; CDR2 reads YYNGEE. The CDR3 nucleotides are TGTGCCAGCAGCGGGTCCATTATGGGACAGGGTGACGAGCAGTACTTC. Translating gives CASSGSIMGQGDEQYF.

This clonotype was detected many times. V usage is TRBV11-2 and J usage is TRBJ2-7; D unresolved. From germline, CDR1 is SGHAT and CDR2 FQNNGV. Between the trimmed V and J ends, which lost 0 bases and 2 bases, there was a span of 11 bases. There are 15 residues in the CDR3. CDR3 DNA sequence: TGTGCCAGCAGCTTAGACGTCCGACGGACCTACGAGCAGTACTTC. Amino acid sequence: CASSLDVRRTYEQYF.

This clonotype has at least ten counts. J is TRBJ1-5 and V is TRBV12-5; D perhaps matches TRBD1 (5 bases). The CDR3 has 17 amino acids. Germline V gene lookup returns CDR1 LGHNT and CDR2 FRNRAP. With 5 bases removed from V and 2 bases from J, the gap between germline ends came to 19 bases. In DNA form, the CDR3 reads TGTGCTAGTGGTCAGTGCCGGGGGGGTGGAGGCAATCAGCCCCAGCATTTT. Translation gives CASGQCRGGGGNQPQHF.

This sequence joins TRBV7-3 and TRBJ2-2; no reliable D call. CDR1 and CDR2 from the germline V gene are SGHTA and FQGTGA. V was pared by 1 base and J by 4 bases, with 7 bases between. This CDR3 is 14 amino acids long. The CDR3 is CASSLSASTGELFF. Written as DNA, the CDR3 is TGTGCCAGCAGCTTAAGTGCCTCCACCGGGGAGCTGTTTTTT.

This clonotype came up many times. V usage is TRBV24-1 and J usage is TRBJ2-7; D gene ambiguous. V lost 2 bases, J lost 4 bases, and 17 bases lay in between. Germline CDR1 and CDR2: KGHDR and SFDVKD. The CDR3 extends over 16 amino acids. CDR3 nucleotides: TGTGCCACCAGTGATTCCTCAACGGGCCGCAGGTACGAGCAGTACTTC. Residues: CATSDSSTGRRYEQYF.

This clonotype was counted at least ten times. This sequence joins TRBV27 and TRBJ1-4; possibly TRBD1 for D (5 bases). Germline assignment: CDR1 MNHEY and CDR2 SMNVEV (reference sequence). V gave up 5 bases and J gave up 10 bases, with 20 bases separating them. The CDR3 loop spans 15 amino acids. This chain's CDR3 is CASSTIKGEWRKLFF. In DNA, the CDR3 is TGTGCCAGCAGTACTATCAAAGGGGAATGGAGAAAACTGTTTTTT.

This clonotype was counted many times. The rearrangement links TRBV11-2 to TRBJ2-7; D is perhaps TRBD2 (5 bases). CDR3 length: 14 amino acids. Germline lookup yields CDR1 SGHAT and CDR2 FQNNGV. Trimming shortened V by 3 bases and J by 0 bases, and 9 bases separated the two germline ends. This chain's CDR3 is CASSFGLDSYEQYF. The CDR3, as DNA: TGTGCCAGCAGCTTCGGACTCGACTCCTACGAGCAGTACTTC. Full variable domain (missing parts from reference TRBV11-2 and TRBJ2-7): EAGVAQSPRYKIIEKRQSVAFWCNPISGHATLYWYQQILGQGPKLLIQFQNNGVVDDSQLPKDRFSAERLKGVDSTLKIQPAKLEDSAVYLCASSFGLDSYEQYFGPGTRLTVT.

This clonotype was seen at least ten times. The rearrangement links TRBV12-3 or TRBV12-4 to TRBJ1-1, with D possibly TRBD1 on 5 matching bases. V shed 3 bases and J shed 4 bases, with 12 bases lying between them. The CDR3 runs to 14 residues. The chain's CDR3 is CASSLEGLVTEAFF. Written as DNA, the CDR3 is TGTGCCAGCAGTTTGGAGGGGTTGGTCACTGAAGCTTTCTTT.

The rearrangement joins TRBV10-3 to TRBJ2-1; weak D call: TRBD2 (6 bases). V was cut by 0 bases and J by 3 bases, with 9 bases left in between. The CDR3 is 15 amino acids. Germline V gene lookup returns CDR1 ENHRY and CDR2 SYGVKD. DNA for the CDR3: TGTGCCATCAGTGAGTCACTAGCAAGCTACAATGAGCAGTTCTTC. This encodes CAISESLASYNEQFF.